This TCR beta chain was retrieved from a study of T cell responses to AZD1222 COVID-19 vaccine (dated by TCRdb to the early 2020s). Regarding the research as a whole: A total of approximately 250 trial participants underwent TCR sequencing, of whom roughly 210 had received two doses of AZD1222 and around 25 had received two doses of the MenACWY control vaccine. Trial participants were enrolled by age into subgroups of 18-55, 56-69 and 70-plus years, and roughly 150, 30 and 60 TCR-sequenced participants, respectively, were included in these subgroups. Summary of the overall study and its limitations: Most participants were white British and females outnumbered males, and the authors suggested that clonal diversity may have been underestimated. Reportedly, close to half of the unique spike-specific TCRs recognized epitopes lying outside the regions that are mutated in the B.1.351 and B.1.1.7 variants. Conclusions about previously exposed vaccinees are limited, since just five or six AZD1222 recipients were seropositive for SARS-CoV-2 at baseline. In the small 56-69-year group, the increase in depth fell short of significance, most likely because of low power. Because no day 14 peak-response samples were available, the repertoires could be characterized only after the peak T cell response. The whole spike protein was spanned by vaccine-associated CD4 TCRs, and dominant responses were seen in regions 160-218 and 743-854. After two AZD1222 doses, both the breadth and the depth of spike-specific TCRs were significantly higher than at day 0 and than in MenACWY recipients.

This clone was counted ten times or more. Its antigen has not been determined. Base qualities are missing; no much larger clone stands one base away. V is reduced by 0 bases and J by 3 bases, leaving a spacing of 8 bases between them. The CDR3 numbers 14 residues from cysteine through phenylalanine. Only CDR3 DNA remains: 42 bases, in frame from the first base. CDR1 and CDR2 are read off the germline V gene as WSHSY and SAAADI. The CDR3 regions of human TCRbeta chains were subjected to immunosequencing. Concerning the study's data processing: TCRs in the repertoires were compared against a reference library of SARS-CoV-2-specific TCRs that had been generated with the MIRA antigen-specificity platform. Breadth was defined as the fraction of unique TCRs that were SARS-CoV-2-associated, and depth was defined as the fraction of total T cells that were SARS-CoV-2-associated. Using the MIRA data, each spike-specific TCR was assigned both to the spike region to which the TCR was reactive and to a CD4 or CD8 class. Log10-transformed breadth and depth values were compared by one-way ANOVA with Sidak's multiple comparisons tests. This immuneACCESS table, as held by TCRdb, lists in-frame sequences with V and J called but not all clones. Of the missing ones, under half trace to an unresolved V gene in checked studies; the others have no known cause. Clonal size and the V and J genes are those of that table, whereas D and trimming came from the DNA. Across this sample there are 55,000 to 65,000 clones, with about 80% seen only once. The top ten hold about 5% of the sample.

The time point tag for this specimen amounts to: about 28 days (+/-7) after the second vaccine dose. AZD1222 recipients given second doses at about 4 weeks or at about 12 weeks were pooled, since spike-specific TCR depth and breadth were not found to differ between the two schedules. Samples from vaccinated people were obtained from the UK trials COV001 and COV002, which included a single-blind randomized controlled phase 2/3 trial of AZD1222 (ChAdOx1 nCoV-19) in healthy adults. For TCRbeta chain sequencing, PBMC samples were collected from trial participants at day 0 and at day 28 after the second dose.

The material was peripheral blood, obtained 28 days after the second AZD1222 dose. The receptor was isolated from an adult who received the AZD1222 COVID-19 vaccine. The chain couples TRBV10-2 to TRBJ1-2, with TRBD1 tentatively as D gene (6 bases match). The CDR3 loop reads CASSESGGHYGYTF. The bases are TGCGCCAGCAGTGAGTCGGGGGGCCACTATGGCTACACCTTC.